A single sample gave rise to the 31 T cell receptor beta chains below, sequenced in a study of shared clonotypes between healthy human individuals. Produced via immunoSEQ multiplex PCR; TCRdb's table is partial and in-frame only. Among 2,500,000 or so clones listed, 92% were seen once. Source material: naive CD4+ T cells from PBMCs. The subset was: CD45RA+ positively selected. The receptors originated from a man between 18 and 29 years old in good health. Some clones in this sample may be carry-over from other donors' samples.

This clone was counted only a few times. The identical CDR3 is also encoded by other nucleotide sequences in the sample. This sequence joins TRBV18 and TRBJ2-1, with D possibly TRBD1 on 6 matching bases. This CDR3 has 16 residues. V was shortened by 3 bases and J by 0 bases, with 12 bases between the two germline ends. CDR1 and CDR2 (germline): KGHSH, LQKENI. In nucleotides, the CDR3 is TGTGCCAGCTCACCCACAGCGGACAGCTCCTACAATGAGCAGTTCTTC. Its translation is CASSPTADSSYNEQFF.

The chain has TRBV28 and TRBJ1-5; 7 bases match TRBD1. The CDR3 covers 17 residues. V shed 4 bases, J shed 5 bases, and the junction held 14 bases outside the gene matches. Germline CDR1 MDHEN, CDR2 SYDVKM. The CDR3 spells CASSWDSRNEWHQPQHF. The CDR3 DNA reads TGTGCCAGCAGTTGGGACAGTCGAAATGAGTGGCATCAGCCCCAGCATTTT.

This rearrangement joins TRBV5-1 to TRBJ2-3, with 9 bases aligning to TRBD1. Looked up from germline, CDR1 is SGHRS and CDR2 is YFSETQ. V gave up 4 bases and J gave up 6 bases; unmatched junction bases: 6. The CDR3 has 14 residues. CDR3 sequence: CASSHGTGSDTQYF. CDR3 bases: TGCGCCAGCAGCCATGGGACAGGGTCGGATACGCAGTATTTT. The variable domain in full, completed from reference TRBV5-1 and TRBJ2-3, reads KAGVTQTPRYLIKTRGQQVTLSCSPISGHRSVSWYQQTPGQGLQFLFEYFSETQRNKGNFPGRFSGRQFSNSRSEMNVSTLELGDSALYLCASSHGTGSDTQYFGPGTRLTVL.

The V gene is TRBV27, the J gene TRBJ2-1; D gene unclear. V was shortened by 6 bases and J by 0 bases, with 15 bases between the two germline ends. The CDR3 sequence is 16 residues long. Germline CDR1 reads MNHEY; CDR2 reads SMNVEV (reference sequence). CDR3 residues: CASRALGFSSYNEQFF. The CDR3 DNA follows: TGTGCCAGCAGAGCTTTGGGGTTTAGCTCCTACAATGAGCAGTTCTTC.

V is TRBV7-8 and J is TRBJ2-1; D is unresolved. The CDR3 loop spans 15 amino acids. Per the germline V gene, CDR1 is SGHVS and CDR2 is FQNEAQ. Trimming left V 2 bases short and J 5 bases short, with 13 bases between. CDR3 sequence reads: CASSLIRARNNEQFF. CDR3 nucleotide sequence: TGTGCCAGCAGCTTAATCCGAGCCAGAAACAATGAGCAGTTCTTC. Using reference TRBV7-8 and TRBJ2-1 for the parts outside the CDR3, the full variable domain is GAGVSQSPRYKVAKRGQDVALRCDPISGHVSLFWYQQALGQGPEFLTYFQNEAQLDKSGLPSDRFFAERPEGSVSTLKIQRTQQEDSAVYLCASSLIRARNNEQFFGPGTRLTVL.

This chain joins TRBV6-1 and TRBJ2-5, with D perhaps TRBD1 (5 bases). CDR3 size: 14 residues. CDR1 and CDR2 from the germline V gene are MNHNS and SASEGT. The V gene lost 3 bases and the J gene lost 4 bases, with 12 bases spanning the gap. This chain's CDR3 is CASSEPRQRETQYF. The CDR3 DNA follows: TGTGCCAGCAGTGAGCCGAGACAGCGAGAGACCCAGTACTTC.

This sequence joins TRBV5-1 and TRBJ1-4; TRBD1 agrees at 9 bases. The V gene's germline CDR1 is SGHRS and CDR2 YFSETQ. J was trimmed by 8 bases and V by 2 bases; bases with no gene match: 4. CDR3 length: 14 amino acids. The CDR3, as DNA: TGCGCCAGCAGCTTTTCAGGGACAGGGGAAAAACTGTTTTTT. Protein product: CASSFSGTGEKLFF.

This chain links TRBV29-1 with TRBJ2-2; 10 positions agree with TRBD2. After removal of 4 bases from V and 7 bases from J, the junction contained 6 bases not matched to a gene. Germline CDR1 SQVTM, CDR2 ANQGSEA. The length of the CDR3 is 14 residues. The CDR3 DNA follows: TGCAGCGTTGGAAGCGGGAGGGCCAGCGGGGAGCTGTTTTTT. This gives the protein CSVGSGRASGELFF.

The chain recombines TRBV5-1 with TRBJ2-3; the match to TRBD2 covers 7 bases. Germline loops: CDR1 SGHRS, CDR2 YFSETQ. After removal of 4 bases from V and 1 base from J, the junction contained 9 bases not matched to a gene. The CDR3 is made up of 16 amino acids. Here the CDR3 reads CASSPDGGFGTDTQYF. The CDR3 DNA reads TGCGCCAGCAGCCCCGACGGGGGGTTCGGCACAGATACGCAGTATTTT.

The chain recombines TRBV5-1 with TRBJ2-6, with unresolved D. The V gene's germline CDR1 is SGHRS and CDR2 YFSETQ. The CDR3 loop spans 16 amino acids. Trimming removed 0 bases at V and 1 base at J, with 8 bases between. In nucleotides, the CDR3 is TGCGCCAGCAGCTTGGGCATCCAATCTGGGGCCAACGTCCTGACTTTC. It specifies CASSLGIQSGANVLTF.

The genes are TRBV7-2 and TRBJ1-1; no clear D gene. V lost 1 base and J 11 bases, leaving 14 bases between the germline ends. Germline CDR1 SGHTA, CDR2 FQGNSA. The CDR3 totals 13 residues. The CDR3 coding sequence is TGTGCCAGCAGCTTAGAGTGGAGTGTAGAGGCTTTCTTT. Its translation: CASSLEWSVEAFF.

The rearrangement uses TRBV2 and TRBJ1-2, with a possible D match to TRBD1 (6 bases). This CDR3 is 15 amino acids long. The germline V and J ends were trimmed by 8 bases and 2 bases, with 18 bases remaining between them. The germline V gene has CDR1 SNHLY and CDR2 FYNNEI. In DNA form, the CDR3 reads TGTGCCAGCCAAGGAGCGCAGGGGACGAACTATGGCTACACCTTC. This sequence encodes CASQGAQGTNYGYTF. Full variable domain (remainder filled in from reference TRBV2 and TRBJ1-2): EPEVTQTPSHQVTQMGQEVILRCVPISNHLYFYWYRQILGQKVEFLVSFYNNEISEKSEIFDDQFSVERPDGSNFTLKIRSTKLEDSAMYFCASQGAQGTNYGYTFGSGTRLTVV.

The chain is built from TRBV4-1 and TRBJ1-2; the D is unclear. The CDR3 spans 15 residues. The germline CDR1 and CDR2 sequences are MGHRA and YSYEKL. V gave up 4 bases and J gave up 4 bases, with 16 bases separating them. CDR3 sequence: CASSPQKTGPYGYTF. In nucleotides, the CDR3 is TGCGCCAGCAGCCCCCAAAAGACGGGCCCCTATGGCTACACCTTC.

The genes are TRBV28 and TRBJ1-2; D is possibly TRBD1 (6 bases). Trimming took off 4 bases at V and 4 bases at J, with 13 bases between the two ends. This CDR3 has 14 residues. Looked up from germline, CDR1 is MDHEN and CDR2 is SYDVKM. Written as DNA, the CDR3 is TGTGCCAGCAGTTCGGCCGGACAGCCCTATGGCTACACCTTC. Translating it yields CASSSAGQPYGYTF.

This chain links TRBV5-8 with TRBJ2-5, with TRBD2 identical over 7 bases. The CDR3 spans 15 residues. Germline values: CDR1 SGHTS, CDR2 YDEGEE. V lost 1 base, J lost 2 bases, and 5 bases stayed unmatched. The CDR3 DNA sequence: TGTGCCAGCAGCTTGTACGGGGAGGGACAAGAGACCCAGTACTTC. It yields the protein CASSLYGEGQETQYF. The full variable domain, completed using reference TRBV5-8 and TRBJ2-5, is EAGVTQSPTHLIKTRGQQATLRCSPISGHTSVYWYQQALGLGLQFLLWYDEGEERNRGNFPPRFSGRQFPNYSSELNVNALELEDSALYLCASSLYGEGQETQYFGPGTRLLVL.

This clone was observed a single time. The rearrangement joins TRBV28 to TRBJ1-4; D is undetermined. CDR3 length: 16 residues. Germline CDR1 and CDR2: MDHEN and SYDVKM. Trimming cost V 7 bases and J 0 bases, with 15 bases left between them. This CDR3 reads CASTGWQIATNEKLFF. In DNA, the CDR3 is TGTGCCAGCACCGGGTGGCAGATTGCAACTAATGAAAAACTGTTTTTT.

The chain has TRBV6-5 and TRBJ2-2, with 10 bases matching TRBD1. The V and J ends lost 4 bases and 6 bases, in that order; junction bases with no gene match: 2. In germline, CDR1 is MNHEY, CDR2 SVGAGI. This CDR3 has 14 amino acids. The CDR3 nucleotides are TGTGCCAGCAGTTTAGGACAGGGGGCCGGGGAGCTGTTTTTT. Translating it yields CASSLGQGAGELFF.

The chain links TRBV11-3 to TRBJ2-1; TRBD2 is a possible D gene (6 bases). This CDR3 has 14 amino acids. CDR1 is SGHNT and CDR2 is YENEEA in the germline V gene. V lost 2 bases, J lost 9 bases, and 14 bases lay in between. CDR3 coding DNA: TGTGCCAGCAGCTTAATGGGGGAGGTAGGTGAGCAGTTCTTC. Its translation: CASSLMGEVGEQFF.

V gene TRBV4-1 combines with J gene TRBJ1-5, with 8 bases that match TRBD1. In germline, CDR1 is MGHRA, CDR2 YSYEKL. The CDR3 is made up of 15 amino acids. Trimming took 2 bases from V and 5 from J; bases not matched to a gene: 5. The CDR3 spells CASSQSGGRDQPQHF. The CDR3 region has the DNA TGCGCCAGCAGCCAATCAGGGGGCCGAGATCAGCCCCAGCATTTT.

The V gene is TRBV30, the J gene TRBJ2-3; D is ambiguous. The CDR3 runs 16 residues. CDR1 and CDR2 from the germline V gene are GTSNPN and SVGIG (reference sequence). V lost 0 bases and J lost 2, with 15 bases in between. CDR3 in DNA: TGTGCCTGGAGTGTACGAGGCCAGAGCCTCACAGATACGCAGTATTTT. Translating it yields CAWSVRGQSLTDTQYF.

This clone was observed once. Other DNA sequences in this sample translate to the same CDR3. The chain combines TRBV5-1 with TRBJ1-1; no clear D gene. Germline loops: CDR1 SGHRS, CDR2 YFSETQ. The germline V and J ends were trimmed by 0 bases and 0 bases, with 6 bases remaining between them. CDR3 length: 14 residues. CDR3 loop: CASSLEGMNTEAFF. The DNA for the CDR3 is TGCGCCAGCAGCTTGGAGGGAATGAACACTGAAGCTTTCTTT.

This chain joins TRBV7-2 and TRBJ2-7; 9 bases line up with TRBD1. The germline CDR1 and CDR2 sequences are SGHTA and FQGNSA. After removal of 4 bases from V and 3 bases from J, the junction contained 7 bases not matched to a gene. CDR3 length equals 15 residues. CDR3 DNA: TGTGCCAGCAGCTCCGACGGGACAGGGAACTACGAGCAGTACTTC. The encoded protein is CASSSDGTGNYEQYF. Variable domain in full (rest from reference TRBV7-2 and TRBJ2-7): GAGVSQSPSNKVTEKGKDVELRCDPISGHTALYWYRQSLGQGLEFLIYFQGNSAPDKSGLPSDRFSAERTGGSVSTLTIQRTQQEDSAVYLCASSSDGTGNYEQYFGPGTRLTVT.

Of note for this clone: In the same sample, other DNA sequences code for this CDR3. The genes are TRBV15 and TRBJ1-2; D remains ambiguous. Germline CDR1 reads LNHNV; CDR2 reads YYDKDF (reference sequence). This CDR3 has 13 residues. V was pared by 0 bases and J by 4 bases, with 6 bases between. The CDR3: CATSRDRVYGYTF. The CDR3 nucleotides are TGTGCCACCAGCAGAGATAGGGTCTATGGCTACACCTTC.

This chain's CDR3 is CASSEGQLYEQYF. In nucleotides, the CDR3 is TGTGCCAGCAGCGAGGGACAGCTCTACGAGCAGTACTTC. The chain links TRBV2 to TRBJ2-7, with 7 bases matching TRBD1. There are 13 residues in the CDR3. Germline values: CDR1 SNHLY, CDR2 FYNNEI. V gave up 6 bases and J gave up 3 bases; unmatched junction bases: 5.

The CDR3 loop is CASSLFTSGRSNEQFF. CDR3 bases: TGTGCCAGCAGTTTATTCACTAGCGGGAGATCAAATGAGCAGTTCTTC. V gene TRBV27 combines with J gene TRBJ2-1, with 11 bases identical to TRBD2. CDR3 length: 16 amino acids. In germline, CDR1 is MNHEY, CDR2 SMNVEV (reference sequence). V was clipped by 1 base and J by 7 bases; unmatched bases: 6.

This rearrangement joins TRBV2 to TRBJ2-4; no clear D. Trimming removed 2 bases at V and 10 bases at J, with 9 bases between. Germline lookup yields CDR1 SNHLY and CDR2 FYNNEI. The CDR3 covers 12 residues. The CDR3 DNA reads as TGTGCCAGCAGTGAAAGTACGGAGATTCAGTACTTC. Its protein is CASSESTEIQYF. Full variable domain (outside the CDR3, taken from reference TRBV2 and TRBJ2-4): EPEVTQTPSHQVTQMGQEVILRCVPISNHLYFYWYRQILGQKVEFLVSFYNNEISEKSEIFDDQFSVERPDGSNFTLKIRSTKLEDSAMYFCASSESTEIQYFGAGTRLSVL.

This sequence joins TRBV2 and TRBJ1-5, with D unresolved. Germline loops: CDR1 SNHLY, CDR2 FYNNEI. The CDR3 extends over 15 amino acids. The V and J ends lost 0 bases and 1 base respectively, with 7 bases between them. CDR3 DNA: TGTGCCAGCAGTGAAGCGGCAGGAAGCAATCAGCCCCAGCATTTT. This encodes CASSEAAGSNQPQHF.

The chain combines TRBV2 with TRBJ1-2; D uncertain. Germline V lookup: CDR1 SNHLY, CDR2 FYNNEI. The CDR3 is made up of 14 amino acids. V was clipped by 2 bases and J by 2 bases, with 9 bases between them. CDR3 protein: CASSERSRNYGYTF. The CDR3 DNA is TGTGCCAGCAGTGAAAGAAGTCGGAACTATGGCTACACCTTC.

Regarding this clone: The sample contains more than one DNA sequence encoding this CDR3. V usage is TRBV29-1 and J usage is TRBJ2-2; possibly TRBD1 for D (5 bases). V lost 6 bases to trimming and J lost 1 base, with 9 bases between them. The CDR3 contains 13 residues. Germline CDR1 reads SQVTM; CDR2 reads ANQGSEA. CDR3: CSVDSRNTGELFF. The CDR3, as DNA: TGCAGCGTAGACAGTAGGAACACCGGGGAGCTGTTTTTT.

The chain recombines TRBV7-9 with TRBJ2-3; TRBD2 matches 9 bases. Per germline, CDR1 SEHNR and CDR2 FQNEAQ (reference sequence). This CDR3 contains 18 residues. J was trimmed by 5 bases and V by 3 bases; bases with no gene match: 15. CDR3 sequence: CASSFPAGGSRAGDTQYF. CDR3 nucleotide sequence: TGTGCCAGCAGCTTCCCTGCGGGGGGGAGCAGGGCAGGAGATACGCAGTATTTT.

The V gene is TRBV19, the J gene TRBJ1-1; maybe TRBD1 (5 bases). Trimming removed 8 bases at V and 0 bases at J, with 10 bases between. From germline, CDR1 is LNHDA and CDR2 SQIVND (reference sequence). There are 13 residues in the CDR3. The DNA of the CDR3 is TGTGCCAGTCGGAGGGGAATGAACACTGAAGCTTTCTTT. Its protein is CASRRGMNTEAFF.